The table lists the clone carrying this TCR beta chain with a few counts. Only in-frame clones appear in the TCRdb table, and some are missing; sequencing was by immunoSEQ multiplex PCR. The table lists about 57,000 clones, more than 85% of them singletons. The data originate from a study of T cell changes during pregnancy in multiple sclerosis. This receptor was identified in a female donor with multiple sclerosis, enrolled in a pregnancy study. The starting material was CD4+ T cells from peripheral blood mononuclear cells, obtained in the third trimester of pregnancy.

CDR3 nucleotide sequence: TGCGCCAGCAGCCAAGCCCCGGACAGGGTAAACTATGGCTACACCTTC. It translates to CASSQAPDRVNYGYTF. The chain recombines TRBV4-3 with TRBJ1-2; 8 bases match TRBD1. The trim removed 1 base at V and 2 bases at J, leaving 6 bases unmatched. The CDR3 covers 16 residues. Germline CDR1 reads LGHNA; CDR2 reads YSLEER.